This T cell receptor beta chain was sequenced during a study of multiple sclerosis patients with progressive multifocal leukoencephalopathy. Germline V gene data show CDR1 as SGDLS and CDR2 as YYNGEE. The CDR3 runs 16 residues. Trimming took 3 bases from V and 2 from J; bases not matched to a gene: 6. Regarding time point: time of PML onset. The assay was immunoSEQ multiplex PCR, and TCRdb's table has in-frame clones only and misses some. The table records tens of thousands of clones, approximately 89% of them present only once. The rearrangement uses TRBV9 and TRBJ2-3, with 10 bases aligning to TRBD1. This sample comprised PBMCs, obtained from a patient treated with natalizumab. This TCR came from a woman in her thirties with progressive multifocal leukoencephalopathy. CDR3 DNA: TGTGCCAGCAGCGCCAGACAGGGGGCATACACAGATACGCAGTATTTT. This codes for CASSARQGAYTDTQYF.